The following is a T cell receptor beta chain sequence with its context. Its antigen remains unknown. This specimen belongs to a study of OX40 agonist ivuxolimab in advanced cancers. TCRdb's table, derived via immunoSEQ multiplex PCR, lists solely in-frame clones and lacks some. The sample lists 55,000 to 65,000 clones; roughly nine tenths were seen once. V shed 7 bases, J shed 3 bases, and the junction held 11 bases outside the gene matches. The CDR3 spans 15 residues. Germline V CDR1 and CDR2: SGHTS, YDEGEE. Study-level points and caveats: Part of the nonresponder group also had normalized T-cell clonal expansion that was low. At doses 0.1 to 3.0 mg/kg, CD4+ and CD8+ clones expanded.

The rearrangement links TRBV5-8 to TRBJ2-3; 7 nucleotides match TRBD1. Sequenced material: CD4+ or CD8+ T cells sorted from blood, taken in a trial of the OX40 agonist ivuxolimab. This sequence originates from an adult with an advanced solid tumor such as melanoma, head and neck, liver or kidney cancer. CDR3 residues: CASGPTGKGTDTQYF. DNA for the CDR3: TGTGCCAGCGGACCGACAGGGAAAGGAACAGATACGCAGTATTTT.